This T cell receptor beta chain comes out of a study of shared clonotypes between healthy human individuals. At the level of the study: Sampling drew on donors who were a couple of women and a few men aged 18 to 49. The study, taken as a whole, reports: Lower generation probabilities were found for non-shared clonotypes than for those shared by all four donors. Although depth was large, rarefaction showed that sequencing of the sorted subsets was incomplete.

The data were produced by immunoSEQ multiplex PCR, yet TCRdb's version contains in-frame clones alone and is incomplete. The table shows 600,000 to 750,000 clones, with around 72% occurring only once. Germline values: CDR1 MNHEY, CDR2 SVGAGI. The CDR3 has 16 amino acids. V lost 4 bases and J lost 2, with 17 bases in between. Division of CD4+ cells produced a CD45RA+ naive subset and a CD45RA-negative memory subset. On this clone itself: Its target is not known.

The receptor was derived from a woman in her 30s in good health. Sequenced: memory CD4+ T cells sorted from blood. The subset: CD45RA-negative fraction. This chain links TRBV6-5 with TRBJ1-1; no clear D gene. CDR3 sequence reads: CASSSIRGELNTEAFF. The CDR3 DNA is TGTGCCAGCAGTTCCATTCGGGGTGAGTTAAACACTGAAGCTTTCTTT.